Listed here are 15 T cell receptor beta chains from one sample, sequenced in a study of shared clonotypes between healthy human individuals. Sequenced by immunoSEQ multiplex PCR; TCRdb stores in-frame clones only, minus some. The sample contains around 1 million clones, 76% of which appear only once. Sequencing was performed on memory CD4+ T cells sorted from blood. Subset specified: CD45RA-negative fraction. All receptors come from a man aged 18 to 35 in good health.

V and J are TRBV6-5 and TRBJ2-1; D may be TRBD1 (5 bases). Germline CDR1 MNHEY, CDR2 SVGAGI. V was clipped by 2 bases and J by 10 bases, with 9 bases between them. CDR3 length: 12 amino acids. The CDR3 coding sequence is TGTGCCAGCAGTTACGAGGCAGGGGAGCAGTTCTTC. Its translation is CASSYEAGEQFF.

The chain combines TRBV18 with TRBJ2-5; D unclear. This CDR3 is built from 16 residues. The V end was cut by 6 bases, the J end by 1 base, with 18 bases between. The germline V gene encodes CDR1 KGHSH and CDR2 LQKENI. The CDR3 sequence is CASSWARAGFQETQYF. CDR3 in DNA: TGTGCCAGCTCCTGGGCAAGAGCCGGGTTCCAAGAGACCCAGTACTTC.

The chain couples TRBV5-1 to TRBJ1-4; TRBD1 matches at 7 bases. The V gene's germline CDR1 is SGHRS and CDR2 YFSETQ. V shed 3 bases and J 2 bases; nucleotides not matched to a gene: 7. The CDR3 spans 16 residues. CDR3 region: CASSSITGATNEKLFF. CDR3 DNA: TGCGCCAGCAGCTCCATAACAGGGGCTACTAATGAAAAACTGTTTTTT.

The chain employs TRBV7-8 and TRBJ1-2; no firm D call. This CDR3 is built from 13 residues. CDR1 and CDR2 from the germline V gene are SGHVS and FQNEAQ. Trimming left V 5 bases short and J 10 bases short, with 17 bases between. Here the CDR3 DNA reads TGTGCCAGCAGCCCACCCGCCTCTGGGGACTACACCTTC. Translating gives CASSPPASGDYTF.

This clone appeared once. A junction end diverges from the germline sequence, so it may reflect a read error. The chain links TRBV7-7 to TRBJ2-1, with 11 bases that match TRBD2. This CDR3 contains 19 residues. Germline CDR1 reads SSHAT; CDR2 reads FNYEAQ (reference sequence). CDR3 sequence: CASSPRIAGGPASRVEQFF. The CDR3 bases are TGTGCTAGCAGCCCTAGGATAGCGGGGGGGCCTGCATCAAGGGTTGAGCAGTTCTTC.

The CDR3 loop is CASSLYAGAGANYGYTF. The DNA of the CDR3 is TGTGCCAGCAGTTTATACGCGGGGGCCGGCGCTAACTATGGCTACACCTTC. The V call is TRBV28, the J call TRBJ1-2, with D tentatively TRBD1 (6 bases). Germline-derived CDR1 and CDR2 are MDHEN and SYDVKM. With 1 base removed from V and 0 bases from J, the gap between germline ends came to 15 bases. There are 17 residues in the CDR3.

CDR3 loop: CAWSQDPTREKLFF. DNA of the CDR3: TGTGCCTGGAGTCAAGATCCCACACGGGAAAAACTGTTTTTT. This chain links TRBV30 with TRBJ1-4; D unclear. V lost 2 bases and J 8 bases, leaving 15 bases between the germline ends. Germline V gene sequence: CDR1 GTSNPN, CDR2 SVGIG (reference sequence). The CDR3 contains 14 residues. The whole variable domain, filled in from reference TRBV30 and TRBJ1-4, reads SQTIHQWPATLVQPVGSPLSLECTVEGTSNPNLYWYRQAAGRGLQLLFYSVGIGQISSEVPQNLSASRPQDRQFILSSKKLLLSDSGFYLCAWSQDPTREKLFFGSGTQLSVL.

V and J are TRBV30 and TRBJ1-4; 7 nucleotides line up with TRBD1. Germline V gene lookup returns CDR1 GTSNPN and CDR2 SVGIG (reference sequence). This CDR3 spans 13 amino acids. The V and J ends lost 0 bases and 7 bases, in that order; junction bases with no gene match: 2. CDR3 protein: CAWSVRGGEKLFF. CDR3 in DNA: TGTGCCTGGAGTGTCAGGGGGGGTGAAAAACTGTTTTTT.

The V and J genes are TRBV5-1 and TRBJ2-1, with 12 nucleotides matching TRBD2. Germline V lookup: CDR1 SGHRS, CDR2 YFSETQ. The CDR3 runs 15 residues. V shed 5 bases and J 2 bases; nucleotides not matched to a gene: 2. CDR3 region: CASRLAGGPYNEQFF. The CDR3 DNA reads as TGCGCCAGCAGACTAGCGGGAGGCCCCTACAATGAGCAGTTCTTC.

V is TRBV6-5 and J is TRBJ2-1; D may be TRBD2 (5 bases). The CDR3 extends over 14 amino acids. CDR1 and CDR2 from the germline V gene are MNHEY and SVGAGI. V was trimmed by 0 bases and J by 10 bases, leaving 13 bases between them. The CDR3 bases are TGTGCCAGCAGTTACTCTAGAGGGTCGTGGGAGCAGTTCTTC. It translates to CASSYSRGSWEQFF.

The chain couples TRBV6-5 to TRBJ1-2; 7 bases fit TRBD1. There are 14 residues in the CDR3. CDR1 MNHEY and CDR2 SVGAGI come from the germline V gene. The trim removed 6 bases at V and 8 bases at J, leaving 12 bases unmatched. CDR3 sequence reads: CASRRSTGAGGYTF. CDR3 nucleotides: TGTGCCAGCAGGCGCTCTACAGGGGCGGGAGGCTACACCTTC.

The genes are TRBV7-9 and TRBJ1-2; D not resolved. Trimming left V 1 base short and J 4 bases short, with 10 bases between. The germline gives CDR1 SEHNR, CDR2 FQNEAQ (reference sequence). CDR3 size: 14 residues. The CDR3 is CASSLGGQTYGYTF. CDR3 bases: TGTGCCAGCAGCTTAGGAGGTCAGACCTATGGCTACACCTTC.

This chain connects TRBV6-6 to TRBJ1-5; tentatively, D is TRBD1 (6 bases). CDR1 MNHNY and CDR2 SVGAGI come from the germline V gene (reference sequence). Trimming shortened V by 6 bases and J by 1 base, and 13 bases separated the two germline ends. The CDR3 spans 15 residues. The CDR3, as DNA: TGTGCCAGCAGCCTCAGGGGTTCGAGCAATCAGCCCCAGCATTTT. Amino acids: CASSLRGSSNQPQHF.

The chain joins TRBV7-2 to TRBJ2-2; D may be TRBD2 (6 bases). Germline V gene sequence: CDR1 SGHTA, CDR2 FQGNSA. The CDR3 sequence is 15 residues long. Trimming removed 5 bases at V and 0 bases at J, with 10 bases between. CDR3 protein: CASSPTRANTGELFF. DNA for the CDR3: TGTGCCAGCAGCCCGACTAGGGCGAACACCGGGGAGCTGTTTTTT.

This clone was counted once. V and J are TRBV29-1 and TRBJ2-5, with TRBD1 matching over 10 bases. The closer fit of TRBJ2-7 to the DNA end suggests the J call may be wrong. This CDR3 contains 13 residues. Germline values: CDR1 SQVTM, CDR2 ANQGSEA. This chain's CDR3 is CSVGGTGVNEQYF. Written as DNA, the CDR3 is TGCAGCGTTGGGGGGACAGGGGTTAACGAGCAGTACTTC.